Listed here are 25 T cell receptor beta chains from one sample, sequenced in a study of CD8+CD57+ T cells in acquired aplastic anemia. Both TCR beta VDJ combination and CDR3 sequence profiling were carried out. Genomic DNA was the template for this profiling. TCRdb re-called the reads with MiXCR, one entry per CDR3 protein. The sample contains roughly 130,000 distinct CDR3 sequences, 48% of which appear only once. Material for sequencing was sorted CD4+, CD8+, or CD8+CD57+ T cells (not recorded which) from PBMCs. These receptors came from a human donor in good health, serving as a control.

The genes are TRBV2 and TRBJ2-7; D is possibly TRBD1 (5 bases). V lost 6 bases to trimming and J lost 6 bases, with 15 bases between them. This CDR3 has 13 amino acids. The germline gives CDR1 SNHLY, CDR2 FYNNEI. CDR3 coding DNA: TGTGCCAGCAGGGAGTATTCAGGGTCCGAGCAGTACTTC. Translation gives CASREYSGSEQYF.

The chain carries TRBV7-6 and TRBJ1-6, with a possible D match to TRBD1 (5 bases). CDR1 SGHVS and CDR2 FNYEAQ come from the germline V gene. Trimming removed 6 bases from V and 0 bases from J, with 18 bases in between. The CDR3 covers 18 residues. The CDR3, as DNA: TGTGCCAGCAGTGAAGCAAAAGACAGACCCTCCTATAATTCACCCCTCCACTTT. Protein sequence: CASSEAKDRPSYNSPLHF.

The chain employs TRBV2 and TRBJ2-5; no clear D. Per the germline V gene, CDR1 is SNHLY and CDR2 is FYNNEI. Trimming removed 2 bases at V and 4 bases at J, with 23 bases between. The CDR3 has 18 residues. The CDR3 loop is CASSELDVNVRKRETQYF. In DNA form, the CDR3 reads TGTGCCAGCAGTGAATTGGACGTGAATGTACGGAAAAGAGAGACCCAGTACTTC.

This sequence joins TRBV19 and TRBJ1-1; unclear D gene. V lost 6 bases and J 5 bases, leaving 16 bases between the germline ends. The CDR3 extends over 14 amino acids. The germline CDR1 and CDR2 sequences are LNHDA and SQIVND (reference sequence). CDR3 in amino acids: CASRPTSLRTEAFF. The CDR3 nucleotides are TGTGCCAGTAGACCAACATCTTTGAGGACTGAAGCTTTCTTT.

This clonotype has a count of ten or more. This chain joins TRBV7-3 and TRBJ2-3; 9 nucleotides line up with TRBD2. With V trimmed by 1 base and J by 1 base, 9 bases remained unmatched. Germline lookup yields CDR1 SGHTA and CDR2 FQGTGA. The CDR3 runs 18 residues. CDR3 protein: CASSLRSSGGPGTDTQYF. CDR3 DNA: TGTGCCAGCAGCTTAAGAAGTAGCGGGGGCCCCGGCACAGATACGCAGTATTTT.

This clonotype was counted a few times. V and J are TRBV7-9 and TRBJ2-7; TRBD1 or TRBD2 may be the D gene (5 bases each). Per germline, CDR1 SEHNR and CDR2 FQNEAQ (reference sequence). The CDR3 sequence is 14 residues long. Trimming cost V 3 bases and J 2 bases, with 11 bases left between them. The CDR3 region has the DNA TGTGCCAGCAGCTTTGGTCTGGGGGCCTACGAGCAGTACTTC. Protein product: CASSFGLGAYEQYF.

This clonotype was detected many times. The V and J genes are TRBV24-1 and TRBJ2-2; 10 bases agree with TRBD1. Germline CDR1 and CDR2: KGHDR and SFDVKD. This CDR3 is 17 amino acids long. The V and J ends lost 3 bases and 3 bases, in that order; junction bases with no gene match: 6. The CDR3: CATSDQTGGWDTGELFF. In DNA form, the CDR3 reads TGTGCCACCAGTGATCAGACAGGGGGCTGGGACACCGGGGAGCTGTTTTTT.

V is TRBV15 and J is TRBJ1-2; 8 bases line up with TRBD1. Germline assignment: CDR1 LNHNV and CDR2 YYDKDF (reference sequence). Losses at the gene ends were 4 bases for V and 5 bases for J; bases not matched to a gene: 6. The CDR3 has 14 residues. The CDR3 bases are TGTGCCACCAGCATTAGAACAGGGGGTTATGGCTACACCTTC. Translation: CATSIRTGGYGYTF.

Concerning this clonotype: At one of its ends the junction is not consistent with the germline gene, which may arise from a read error. This chain joins TRBV6-1 and TRBJ1-6; the D gene is possibly TRBD1 (5 bases). In germline, CDR1 is MNHNS, CDR2 SASEGT. This CDR3 is built from 13 residues. The DNA of the CDR3 is TGTGCAAGCAGTGAAGGGGACGAGGGCAAGAGGATCTTT. This encodes CASSEGDEGKRIF.

This rearrangement joins TRBV29-1 to TRBJ1-2, with TRBD1 identical over 8 bases. Trimming removed 6 bases from V and 7 bases from J; junction bases left unmatched: 10. This CDR3 is 13 amino acids long. Germline CDR1 is SQVTM and CDR2 is ANQGSEA. CDR3 coding DNA: TGCAGCGTAGGACAGGGACGAACCCTTGGCTACACCTTC. Protein product: CSVGQGRTLGYTF.

As concerns this clonotype: One end of the junction does not line up with germline, which may come from a read error. The chain has TRBV4-2 and TRBJ2-1, with TRBD2 matching over 9 bases. CDR3 length: 17 residues. The V gene's germline CDR1 is LGHNA and CDR2 YNFKEQ. CDR3 in DNA: TGTGCCAGCAGCCAAGGTGGTCTAGCGGGATTCTACACTGAGCAGTTCTTC. This codes for CASSQGGLAGFYTEQFF.

About this clonotype itself: Possible read error: a much larger clone is one base away. The V and J genes are TRBV3-1 and TRBJ2-1; D call uncertain. Germline CDR1 and CDR2: LGHDT and YNNKEL (reference sequence). Deletions cut 9 bases from V and 7 bases from J, with 16 bases between. This CDR3 contains 13 residues. The CDR3 is CASTWPMVNEQFF. The CDR3 DNA reads TGTGCCAGTACGTGGCCGATGGTGAATGAGCAGTTCTTC.

The chain has TRBV4-1 and TRBJ1-2; TRBD1 is a possible D gene (6 bases). The CDR3 extends over 15 amino acids. Germline V lookup: CDR1 MGHRA, CDR2 YSYEKL. The germline V and J ends were trimmed by 3 bases and 3 bases, with 14 bases remaining between them. This chain's CDR3 is CASSQDQGLDYGYTF. CDR3 nucleotide sequence: TGCGCCAGCAGCCAGGATCAGGGGCTTGACTATGGCTACACCTTC.

The chain joins TRBV25-1 to TRBJ2-7; possibly TRBD1 for D (5 bases). V was pared by 2 bases and J by 0 bases, with 8 bases between. This CDR3 has 14 amino acids. In germline, CDR1 is MGHDK, CDR2 SYGVNS. This CDR3 is CASSEKTGSYEQYF. The CDR3 DNA reads TGTGCCAGCAGTGAAAAAACAGGCTCCTACGAGCAGTACTTC.

In this sample, this clonotype turned up many times. The genes are TRBV6-1 and TRBJ2-2; tentatively, D is TRBD2 (5 bases). CDR1 is MNHNS and CDR2 is SASEGT in the germline V gene. The V end lost 6 bases, the J end lost 0 bases, and 14 bases lay between the germline ends. The CDR3 loop spans 16 amino acids. The CDR3, as DNA: TGTGCCAGCAGGAAAGACGGGGTTTCGAACACCGGGGAGCTGTTTTTT. Translation: CASRKDGVSNTGELFF.

This clonotype was counted at least ten times. The rearrangement joins TRBV3-1 to TRBJ1-2; D possibly corresponds to TRBD1 (6 bases). Trimming cost V 0 bases and J 6 bases, with 11 bases left between them. The CDR3 length is 14 residues. Germline V gene sequence: CDR1 LGHDT, CDR2 YNNKEL (reference sequence). CDR3 DNA sequence: TGTGCCAGCAGCCAAGACTCGGGGGCTCATGGCTACACCTTC. Translated, it gives CASSQDSGAHGYTF.

This clonotype showed up just a few times. This sequence joins TRBV20-1 and TRBJ1-6; TRBD1 might be the D (5 bases). The V gene's germline CDR1 is DFQATT and CDR2 SNEGSKA (reference sequence). V was clipped by 0 bases and J by 7 bases, with 13 bases between them. CDR3 length equals 15 residues. The CDR3 spells CSARDWGSVNSPLHF. The CDR3 DNA sequence: TGCAGTGCTAGAGATTGGGGCAGTGTCAATTCACCCCTCCACTTT.

This clonotype was recorded at least ten times. This sequence joins TRBV25-1 and TRBJ1-2; possibly TRBD1 for D (6 bases). Germline CDR1 MGHDK, CDR2 SYGVNS. This CDR3 is built from 16 residues. V lost 2 bases, J lost 4 bases, and 17 bases lay in between. CDR3: CASSEGAPGAGYGYTF. The CDR3 nucleotides are TGTGCCAGCAGTGAAGGGGCCCCAGGGGCAGGCTATGGCTACACCTTC.

The V and J genes are TRBV29-1 and TRBJ2-6, with no clear D. Trimming left V 7 bases short and J 1 base short, with 8 bases between. Germline V gene sequence: CDR1 SQVTM, CDR2 ANQGSEA. This CDR3 is 13 amino acids long. For the CDR3, the DNA is TGCAGCGGGACGGAGTCTGGGGCCAACGTCCTGACTTTC. Protein: CSGTESGANVLTF.

This chain uses TRBV29-1 with TRBJ1-2, with D possibly TRBD1 on 5 matching bases. V lost 2 bases and J lost 6, with 7 bases in between. This CDR3 has 11 amino acids. The germline V gene has CDR1 SQVTM and CDR2 ANQGSEA. The DNA for the CDR3 is TGCAGCGTTGAATTCAGGGATGGCTACACCTTC. Translated, it gives CSVEFRDGYTF.

The V call is TRBV15, the J call TRBJ1-2; 10 nucleotides match TRBD1. V trimming: 0 bases; J trimming: 6 bases; junction bases outside the gene matches: 7. The germline V gene encodes CDR1 LNHNV and CDR2 YYDKDF (reference sequence). This CDR3 comprises 16 residues. The CDR3 sequence is CATSRDRTGGEHGYTF. CDR3 DNA: TGTGCCACCAGCAGAGATCGGACAGGGGGTGAGCATGGCTACACCTTC.

This clonotype was seen many times. The gene calls are TRBV5-4 and TRBJ2-5, with D unclear. The CDR3 runs 13 residues. Germline values: CDR1 SGHNT, CDR2 YYREEE (reference sequence). Trimming took 3 bases from V and 4 from J, leaving 10 bases between them. CDR3 amino acids: CASSYPGRETQYF. The CDR3 nucleotides read TGTGCCAGCAGCTATCCTGGCAGAGAGACCCAGTACTTC.

This chain connects TRBV7-6 to TRBJ2-1, with 8 bases aligning to TRBD2. The CDR3 loop spans 16 amino acids. CDR1 SGHVS and CDR2 FNYEAQ come from the germline V gene. The CDR3 coding sequence is TGTTTTTACCAGCTTTGGAGGGCGGGAGGCTACAATGAGCAGTTCTTC. Its protein product is CFYQLWRAGGYNEQFF.

The chain couples TRBV25-1 to TRBJ2-7; 7 nucleotides align to TRBD1. V lost 5 bases, J lost 5 bases, and 27 bases stayed unmatched. This CDR3 has 20 residues. Germline CDR1 reads MGHDK; CDR2 reads SYGVNS. CDR3 amino acids: CASSLARGEYRGRGPHEQYF. The CDR3 DNA follows: TGTGCCAGCAGTTTAGCAAGAGGGGAATACAGGGGAAGGGGACCTCACGAGCAGTACTTC.

This clonotype has more than one count but fewer than ten. The chain carries TRBV4-1 and TRBJ2-7; the match to TRBD1 covers 7 bases. V shed 4 bases, J shed 1 base, and the junction held 4 bases outside the gene matches. The CDR3 spans 14 residues. Germline V gene sequence: CDR1 MGHRA, CDR2 YSYEKL. In DNA, the CDR3 is TGCGCCAGCAGCCCCGGACAGGCTTCCTACGAGCAGTACTTC. It encodes CASSPGQASYEQYF.